This T cell receptor (beta chain) originates from a study of CD8 T cells in Susac syndrome. The RNA, roughly 0.45 to 1 ug, was put through reverse transcription using random hexamers. Each CDR3 protein is one row after TCRdb ran MiXCR on the immunoSEQ multiplex PCR reads. This table has approximately 160,000 distinct CDR3 sequences, roughly 92% appearing once. FACS was used to enrich TEMRA cells, whereas the CD8+ and CD4+ T cells were obtained by negative isolation. V dropped 4 bases and J dropped 0 bases, with 14 bases sitting between them. In germline, CDR1 is SGHRS, CDR2 YFSETQ. The CDR3 sequence is 15 residues long. This clonotype has only one observation.

The clonotype comes from a human donor with multiple sclerosis. Sequenced input: CD4+ T cells from PBMCs. This rearrangement joins TRBV5-1 to TRBJ2-7; possible D gene TRBD1, 6 bases. CDR3 protein: CASSPTGTFSYEQYF. DNA of the CDR3: TGCGCCAGCAGCCCCACCGGGACATTCTCCTACGAGCAGTACTTC.